Described below is a single T cell receptor beta chain sequence and its context. Genes here carry mouse names. The CDR3 is cut off 4 residues early in the read; its end comes from the germline J gene. Sequencing used cDNA as its template, made by extracting RNA and reverse transcribing it. Libraries were prepared by immunoSEQ multiplex PCR; TCRdb keeps only in-frame clonotypes and omits some of them. The sample has around 290,000 clones, none seen only once. Pooled cells of cutaneous lymph node origin were sorted on CD4, CD8alpha, NKG2D, NKG2ACE and other markers. The data were obtained in a study of CD8+ T cells in alopecia areata. Germline CDR1 NSHNY, CDR2 SYGAGN. The CDR3 runs to 15 residues. The ends lost 5 bases at V and 3 bases at J; junction bases unmatched: 3.

This sequence originates from a C3H/HeJ mouse with alopecia areata. This mouse strain has H2-k as its MHC haplotype. The sample comprised CD4+ T cells sorted from a lymph node. V and J are TRBV13-1 and TRBJ2-2; TRBD2 matches at 11 bases. The sequenced part of the CDR3 DNA is TGTGCCAGCAGGGGACTGGGGGTGGACACCGGG. This gives the protein CASRGLGVDTG. The whole CDR3 is CASRGLGVDTGQLYF.